This T cell receptor (beta chain) was documented in a study of shared clonotypes between healthy human individuals. Study-wide background: The plates for each donor numbered three CD4 naive, three CD4 memory, two CD8 naive and one CD8 memory.

At the deep level, the assay was run. Method: immunoSEQ multiplex PCR; TCRdb's copy keeps in-frame clones and lacks some. The profile covers roughly 380,000 clones, with approximately 97% appearing a single time and about 0.34% taken by the ten largest. This CDR3 is built from 15 residues. Germline CDR1 is SGHRS and CDR2 is YFSETQ. The trim removed 7 bases at V and 5 bases at J, leaving 7 bases unmatched. The sample was memory CD8+ T cells sorted from blood. Subset described: CD45RO+ cells pooled with CCR7-negative TemRA cells. This chain connects TRBV5-1 to TRBJ2-1; 12 bases align to TRBD2. The source is a man aged 25-45 years in good health. The chain's CDR3 is CASGGLAGWDNEQFF. CDR3 sequence (DNA): TGCGCCAGCGGCGGACTAGCGGGATGGGACAATGAGCAGTTCTTC.